Each of the 9 T cell receptor beta chains below was sequenced from the same sample in a study of beta chain features in type 1 diabetes. All of the isolated RNA was reverse transcribed, so expressed TCRB transcripts were sequenced. Repertoires were generated with immunoSEQ multiplex PCR, while TCRdb's copy carries only in-frame clones and drops some. The data show about 160,000 clones, about a tenth seen once. Whole-study findings and limits: TCRB CDR3s from Type 1 diabetes patients were moderately but significantly shorter in all four CD4+ subsets.

Which antigens these TCRs recognize remains unknown. Sequencing was done on a sample of central memory CD4+ T cells from blood. Source of these receptors: a man aged 25 to 45 with type 1 diabetes.

There are a few counts of this clone. The chain has TRBV30 and TRBJ1-2; D is undetermined. The length of the CDR3 is 12 residues. With 2 bases removed from V and 8 bases from J, the gap between germline ends came to 12 bases. Germline V gene lookup returns CDR1 GTSNPN and CDR2 SVGIG (reference sequence). In DNA form, the CDR3 reads TGTGCCTGGAGTATCCGAGCGTACGGCTACACCTTC. It encodes CAWSIRAYGYTF.

This clone has a handful of counts. This chain uses TRBV14 with TRBJ2-1; 8 bases are a match to TRBD2. Per germline, CDR1 SGHDN and CDR2 FVKESK. The CDR3 contains 13 residues. The ends lost 4 bases at V and 6 bases at J; junction bases unmatched: 2. CDR3 in amino acids: CASSRLARNEQFF. The DNA for the CDR3 is TGTGCCAGCAGCCGACTAGCGCGCAATGAGCAGTTCTTC.

In its sample, this clone was seen a few times. The rearrangement links TRBV18 to TRBJ2-5, with a possible D match to TRBD1 (6 bases). The CDR3 totals 13 residues. Germline-derived CDR1 and CDR2 are KGHSH and LQKENI. V was pared by 5 bases and J by 1 base, with 8 bases between. The CDR3 nucleotides read TGTGCCAGCTCATCGGACAGCCAAGAGACCCAGTACTTC. Encoded protein: CASSSDSQETQYF.

This clone was counted only a few times. The V and J genes are TRBV20-1 and TRBJ1-1; D gene ambiguous. Trimming removed 8 bases at V and 1 base at J, with 8 bases between. The CDR3 covers 11 residues. In germline, CDR1 is DFQATT, CDR2 SNEGSKA (reference sequence). The CDR3 coding sequence is TGCAGTCCTCCGAGGAACACTGAAGCTTTCTTT. It codes for CSPPRNTEAFF.

The rearrangement joins TRBV7-8 to TRBJ2-1; possibly TRBD1 for D (5 bases). The germline gives CDR1 SGHVS, CDR2 FQNEAQ. The CDR3 runs 15 residues. The V end was cut by 2 bases, the J end by 7 bases, with 15 bases between. CDR3 DNA sequence: TGTGCCAGCAGCTTACGGCAGGGATTTGGAAATGAGCAGTTCTTC. Translation: CASSLRQGFGNEQFF.

At least ten counts were recorded for this clone. The chain joins TRBV14 to TRBJ2-1, with TRBD1 matching over 7 bases. Germline lookup yields CDR1 SGHDN and CDR2 FVKESK. The CDR3 runs 15 residues. V was pared by 3 bases and J by 5 bases, with 7 bases of the junction left unmatched. This chain's CDR3 is CASSQTGIKHNEQFF. CDR3 DNA: TGTGCCAGCAGCCAGACAGGGATCAAACACAATGAGCAGTTCTTC.

The V and J genes are TRBV6-5 and TRBJ2-7; 7 bases are a match to TRBD2. V was clipped by 10 bases and J by 4 bases; unmatched bases: 16. Looked up from germline, CDR1 is MNHEY and CDR2 is SVGAGI. The CDR3 totals 15 residues. The CDR3 reads CATKRDLISFYEQYF. CDR3 coding DNA: TGTGCCACTAAGCGGGATCTCATCTCTTTTTACGAGCAGTACTTC.

A few counts support this clone. The rearrangement joins TRBV9 to TRBJ1-2; 8 bases map to TRBD1. Germline V CDR1 and CDR2: SGDLS, YYNGEE. This CDR3 is 14 amino acids long. With V trimmed by 4 bases and J by 4 bases, 6 bases remained unmatched. The CDR3 sequence: CASSPDRGGYGYTF. In nucleotides, the CDR3 is TGTGCCAGCAGCCCCGACAGGGGTGGCTATGGCTACACCTTC. The full variable domain, with the rest looked up from reference TRBV9 and TRBJ1-2, is DSGVTQTPKHLITATGQRVTLRCSPRSGDLSVYWYQQSLDQGLQFLIQYYNGEERAKGNILERFSAQQFPDLHSELNLSSLELGDSALYFCASSPDRGGYGYTFGSGTRLTVV.

This clone was detected a few times. The V gene is TRBV5-6, the J gene TRBJ2-7; perhaps TRBD1 as D (5 bases). V lost 0 bases, J lost 4 bases, and 8 bases lay in between. In germline, CDR1 is SGHDT, CDR2 YYEEEE. The CDR3 has 13 amino acids. The CDR3 spells CASSLAGKYEQYF. The CDR3 region has the DNA TGTGCCAGCAGCTTGGCAGGGAAATACGAGCAGTACTTC. The whole variable domain, remainder taken from reference TRBV5-6 and TRBJ2-7, is DAGVTQSPTHLIKTRGQQVTLRCSPKSGHDTVSWYQQALGQGPQFIFQYYEEEERQRGNFPDRFSGHQFPNYSSELNVNALLLGDSALYLCASSLAGKYEQYFGPGTRLTVT.